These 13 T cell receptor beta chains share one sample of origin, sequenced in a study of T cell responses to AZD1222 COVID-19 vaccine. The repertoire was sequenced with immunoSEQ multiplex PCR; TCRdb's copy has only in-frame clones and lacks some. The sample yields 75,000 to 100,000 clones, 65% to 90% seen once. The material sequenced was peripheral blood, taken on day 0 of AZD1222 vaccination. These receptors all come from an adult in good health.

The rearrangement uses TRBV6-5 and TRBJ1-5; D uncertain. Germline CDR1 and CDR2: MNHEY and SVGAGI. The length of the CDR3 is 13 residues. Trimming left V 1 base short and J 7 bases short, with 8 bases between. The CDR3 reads CASSYWVGQPQHF. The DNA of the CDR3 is TGTGCCAGCAGTTACTGGGTGGGGCAGCCCCAGCATTTT.

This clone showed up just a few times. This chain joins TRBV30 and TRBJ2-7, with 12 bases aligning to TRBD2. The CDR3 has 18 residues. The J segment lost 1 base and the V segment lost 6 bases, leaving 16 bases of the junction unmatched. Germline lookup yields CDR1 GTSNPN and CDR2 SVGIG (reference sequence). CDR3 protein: CACHQTGTSGLNSYEQYF. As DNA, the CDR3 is TGTGCCTGCCACCAAACCGGGACTAGCGGGCTCAATTCCTACGAGCAGTACTTC. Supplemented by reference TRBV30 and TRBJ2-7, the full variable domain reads SQTIHQWPATLVQPVGSPLSLECTVEGTSNPNLYWYRQAAGRGLQLLFYSVGIGQISSEVPQNLSASRPQDRQFILSSKKLLLSDSGFYLCACHQTGTSGLNSYEQYFGPGTRLTVT.

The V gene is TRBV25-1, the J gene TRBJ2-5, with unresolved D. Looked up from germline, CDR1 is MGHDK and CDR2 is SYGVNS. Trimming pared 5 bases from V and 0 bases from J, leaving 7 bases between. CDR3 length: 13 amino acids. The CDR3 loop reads CASSSTDQETQYF. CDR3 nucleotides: TGTGCCAGCAGTAGCACAGACCAAGAGACCCAGTACTTC.

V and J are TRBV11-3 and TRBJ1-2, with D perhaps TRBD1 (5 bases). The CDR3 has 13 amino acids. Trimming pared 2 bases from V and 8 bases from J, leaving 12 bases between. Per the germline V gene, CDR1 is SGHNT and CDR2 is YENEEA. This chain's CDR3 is CASSLYSGRGYTF. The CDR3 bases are TGTGCCAGCAGCTTATATTCAGGGCGAGGCTACACCTTC.

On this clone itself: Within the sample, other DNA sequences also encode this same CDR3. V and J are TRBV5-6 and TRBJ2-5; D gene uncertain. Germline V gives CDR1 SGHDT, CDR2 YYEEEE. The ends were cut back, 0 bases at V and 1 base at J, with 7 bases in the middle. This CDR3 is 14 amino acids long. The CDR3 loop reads CASSLGQIQETQYF. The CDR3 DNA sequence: TGTGCCAGCAGCTTGGGGCAGATCCAAGAGACCCAGTACTTC.

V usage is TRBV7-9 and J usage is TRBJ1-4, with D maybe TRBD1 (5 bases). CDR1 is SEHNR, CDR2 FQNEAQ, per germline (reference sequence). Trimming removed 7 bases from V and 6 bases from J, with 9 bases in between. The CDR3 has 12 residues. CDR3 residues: CASKQGDEKLFF. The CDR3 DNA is TGTGCCAGCAAGCAAGGGGATGAAAAACTGTTTTTT.

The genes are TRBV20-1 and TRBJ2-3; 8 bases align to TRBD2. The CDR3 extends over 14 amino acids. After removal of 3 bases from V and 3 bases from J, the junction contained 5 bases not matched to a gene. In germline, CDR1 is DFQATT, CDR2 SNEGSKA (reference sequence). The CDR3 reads CSASTGGRTDTQYF. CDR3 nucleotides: TGCAGTGCTAGTACGGGCGGGAGGACAGATACGCAGTATTTT.

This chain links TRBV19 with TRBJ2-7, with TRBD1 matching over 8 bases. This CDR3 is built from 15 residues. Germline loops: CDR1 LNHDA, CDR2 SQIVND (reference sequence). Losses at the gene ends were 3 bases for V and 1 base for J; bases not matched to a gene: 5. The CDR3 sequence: CASSISGDRSYEQYF. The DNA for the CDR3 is TGTGCCAGTAGTATCTCCGGGGACAGGTCCTACGAGCAGTACTTC. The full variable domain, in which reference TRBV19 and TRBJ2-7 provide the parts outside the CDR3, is DGGITQSPKYLFRKEGQNVTLSCEQNLNHDAMYWYRQDPGQGLRLIYYSQIVNDFQKGDIAEGYSVSREKKESFPLTVTSAQKNPTAFYLCASSISGDRSYEQYFGPGTRLTVT.

The CDR3 loop is CASSLAWVGEQYF. The CDR3, as DNA: TGTGCCAGCAGCTTAGCATGGGTAGGGGAGCAGTACTTC. The rearrangement joins TRBV7-2 to TRBJ2-7; no clear D. The CDR3 contains 13 residues. Trimming shortened V by 0 bases and J by 7 bases, and 10 bases separated the two germline ends. CDR1 and CDR2 from the germline V gene are SGHTA and FQGNSA.

The CDR3 nucleotides read TGTGCCAGCAGCACTCAGGGACAGGGGACAAACGAGCAGTACTTC. The encoded protein is CASSTQGQGTNEQYF. V is TRBV2 and J is TRBJ2-7; 10 bases match TRBD1. CDR1 is SNHLY, CDR2 FYNNEI, per germline. With 6 bases clipped from V and 5 bases from J, the junction kept 10 bases outside the gene matches. This CDR3 is 15 amino acids long.

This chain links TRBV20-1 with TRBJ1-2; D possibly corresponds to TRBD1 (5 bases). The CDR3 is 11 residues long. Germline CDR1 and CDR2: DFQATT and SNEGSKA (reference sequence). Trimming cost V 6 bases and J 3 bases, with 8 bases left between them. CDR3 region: CSAGGDYGYTF. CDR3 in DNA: TGCAGTGCCGGGGGAGACTATGGCTACACCTTC.

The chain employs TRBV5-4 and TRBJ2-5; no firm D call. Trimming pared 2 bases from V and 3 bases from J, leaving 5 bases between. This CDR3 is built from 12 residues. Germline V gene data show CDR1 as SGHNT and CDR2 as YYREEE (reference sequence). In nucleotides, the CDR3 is TGTGCCAGCAGCTTTGATAAAGAGACCCAGTACTTC. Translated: CASSFDKETQYF.

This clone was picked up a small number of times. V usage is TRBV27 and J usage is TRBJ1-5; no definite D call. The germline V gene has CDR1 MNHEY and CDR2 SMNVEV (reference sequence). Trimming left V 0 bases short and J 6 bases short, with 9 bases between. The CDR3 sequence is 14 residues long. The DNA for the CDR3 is TGTGCCAGCAGTTTATCCGGGGTTTTTCAGCCCCAGCATTTT. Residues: CASSLSGVFQPQHF.